The 14 T cell receptor beta chains in this list originate from one sample, sequenced in a study of T cells in Graves' hyperthyroidism and ophthalmopathy. The investigators amplified TCR beta CDR3 regions from RNA transcripts. HTBI primers drove first-round RT-PCR of the TCR CDR3. TCRdb reprocessed the multiplex PCR reads via MiXCR and lists one record per CDR3 protein. This sample has around 270,000 distinct CDR3 sequences, with around 19% found just once. Sequences were obtained from blood. These TCRs come from a middle-aged man with Graves' ophthalmopathy.

This clonotype was counted between two and nine times. This chain joins TRBV9 and TRBJ2-5; D may be TRBD1 (7 bases). Germline V CDR1 and CDR2: SGDLS, YYNGEE. This CDR3 region has 16 residues. V was cut by 1 base and J by 5 bases, with 18 bases left in between. The CDR3 region has the DNA TGTGCCAGCAGCGTATTCCCCGTGACAGGGAGGGAGACCCAGTACTTC. The encoded protein is CASSVFPVTGRETQYF.

This clonotype was found a few times. The rearrangement joins TRBV3-1 to TRBJ2-6; D remains ambiguous. The CDR3 totals 17 residues. Germline V gene data show CDR1 as LGHDT and CDR2 as YNNKEL (reference sequence). Trimming removed 4 bases at V and 0 bases at J, with 13 bases between. CDR3 coding DNA: TGTGCCAGCAGCCGCAAAAAAACAGCCTCTGGGGCCAACGTCCTGACTTTC. Protein product: CASSRKKTASGANVLTF.

This clonotype has ten or more counts. V usage is TRBV12-3 or TRBV12-4 and J usage is TRBJ2-1; TRBD2 matches at 14 bases. The CDR3 extends over 14 amino acids. The V segment lost 10 bases and the J segment 6 bases; nucleotides outside the gene matches: 5. The CDR3 region is CATRLAGGVNEQFF. In nucleotides, the CDR3 is TGTGCCACCCGACTAGCGGGAGGGGTCAATGAGCAGTTCTTC.

The chain links TRBV29-1 to TRBJ1-5; D gene ambiguous. Germline CDR1 is SQVTM and CDR2 is ANQGSEA. Trimming cost V 8 bases and J 0 bases, with 23 bases left between them. The CDR3 contains 17 residues. The CDR3 is CSPSEGSNYYSNQPQHF. Written as DNA, the CDR3 is TGCAGCCCCTCCGAGGGCAGCAACTATTATAGCAATCAGCCCCAGCATTTT. The full variable domain, completed using reference TRBV29-1 and TRBJ1-5, is SAVISQKPSRDICQRGTSLTIQCQVDSQVTMMFWYRQQPGQSLTLIATANQGSEATYESGFVIDKFPISRPNLTFSTLTVSNMSPEDSSIYLCSPSEGSNYYSNQPQHFGDGTRLSIL.

In regard to this clonotype: A single base separates this from a much larger clone, so it may be a read error. This rearrangement joins TRBV11-2 to TRBJ2-7; 10 bases fit TRBD1. V lost 5 bases, J lost 7 bases, and 8 bases stayed unmatched. There are 14 residues in the CDR3. Germline CDR1 SGHAT, CDR2 FQNNGV. The CDR3 DNA is TGTGCCAGCAGCGTCGACAGGGGGCGAGATGAGCAGTACTTC. It specifies CASSVDRGRDEQYF.

This clonotype was seen repeatedly, ten times or more. The rearrangement links TRBV12-3 or TRBV12-4 to TRBJ1-3; no firm D call. The CDR3 contains 14 residues. V dropped 6 bases and J dropped 3 bases, with 12 bases sitting between them. CDR3 sequence (DNA): TGTGCCAGCAGCCCCTCGGCGTTTGGAAACACCATATATTTT. It codes for CASSPSAFGNTIYF.

This clonotype occurred a few times. The V gene is TRBV4-1, the J gene TRBJ2-7, with D unclear. In germline, CDR1 is MGHRA, CDR2 YSYEKL. This CDR3 has 16 residues. Trimming left V 0 bases short and J 0 bases short, with 12 bases between. CDR3 loop: CASSQDAAGASYEQYF. The CDR3 coding sequence is TGCGCCAGCAGCCAAGATGCAGCCGGAGCCTCCTACGAGCAGTACTTC.

This chain joins TRBV15 and TRBJ1-5; no reliable D call. Germline-derived CDR1 and CDR2 are LNHNV and YYDKDF (reference sequence). The V gene lost 1 base and the J gene lost 0 bases, with 7 bases spanning the gap. This CDR3 is built from 15 residues. The CDR3 bases are TGTGCCACCAGCAGAGTTCTGTATAGCAATCAGCCCCAGCATTTT. Protein product: CATSRVLYSNQPQHF.

The CDR3 spells CASSAGQFSYEQYF. Here the CDR3 DNA reads TGTGCCAGCAGCGCGGGACAGTTCTCCTACGAGCAGTACTTC. V gene TRBV9 combines with J gene TRBJ2-7, with TRBD1 matching over 7 bases. The CDR3 covers 14 residues. Germline CDR1 and CDR2: SGDLS and YYNGEE. V dropped 3 bases and J dropped 0; count of bases not matched to a gene: 3.

The rearrangement links TRBV5-4 to TRBJ1-4; 7 bases are shared with TRBD1. With 5 bases clipped from V and 6 bases from J, the junction kept 10 bases outside the gene matches. This CDR3 comprises 15 residues. Germline CDR1 is SGHNT and CDR2 is YYREEE (reference sequence). CDR3 protein: CASSSSGQRDEKLFF. The CDR3 region has the DNA TGTGCCAGCAGTTCGTCGGGACAGCGAGATGAAAAACTGTTTTTT.

The sample holds many counts of this clonotype. The rearrangement uses TRBV5-1 and TRBJ1-1; D is ambiguous. Looked up from germline, CDR1 is SGHRS and CDR2 is YFSETQ. The CDR3 has 15 amino acids. V shed 0 bases and J shed 0 bases, with 9 bases lying between them. Here the CDR3 reads CASSLEAGMNTEAFF. CDR3 bases: TGCGCCAGCAGCTTGGAGGCGGGGATGAACACTGAAGCTTTCTTT.

This clonotype was seen ten or more times. The chain carries TRBV5-5 and TRBJ2-5; the match to TRBD1 covers 11 bases. The germline V gene encodes CDR1 SGHKS and CDR2 YYEKEE (reference sequence). The V and J ends lost 3 bases and 5 bases, in that order; junction bases with no gene match: 9. The CDR3 spans 16 residues. Here the CDR3 DNA reads TGTGCCAGCAGCTCCTGGGACAGGGGGGTTGGGGAGACCCAGTACTTC. Its protein product is CASSSWDRGVGETQYF.

In regard to this clonotype: One junction end does not reproduce the germline sequence, and a read error may be involved. The chain joins TRBV12-5 to TRBJ2-1; no clear D. Germline lookup yields CDR1 LGHNT and CDR2 FRNRAP. This CDR3 comprises 15 residues. CDR3 nucleotide sequence: TGTGCTAGTGGTTCAGGTGACCGCTCCTACAATGAGCAGCTCTTC. It specifies CASGSGDRSYNEQLF.

This clonotype showed up just a few times. The rearrangement links TRBV19 to TRBJ1-1; 7 bases agree with TRBD1. V gave up 4 bases and J gave up 0 bases; unmatched junction bases: 5. Per the germline V gene, CDR1 is LNHDA and CDR2 is SQIVND (reference sequence). CDR3 size: 15 residues. For the CDR3, the DNA is TGTGCCAGTAGTAGGAGGACAGGTATGAACACTGAAGCTTTCTTT. Its protein is CASSRRTGMNTEAFF.